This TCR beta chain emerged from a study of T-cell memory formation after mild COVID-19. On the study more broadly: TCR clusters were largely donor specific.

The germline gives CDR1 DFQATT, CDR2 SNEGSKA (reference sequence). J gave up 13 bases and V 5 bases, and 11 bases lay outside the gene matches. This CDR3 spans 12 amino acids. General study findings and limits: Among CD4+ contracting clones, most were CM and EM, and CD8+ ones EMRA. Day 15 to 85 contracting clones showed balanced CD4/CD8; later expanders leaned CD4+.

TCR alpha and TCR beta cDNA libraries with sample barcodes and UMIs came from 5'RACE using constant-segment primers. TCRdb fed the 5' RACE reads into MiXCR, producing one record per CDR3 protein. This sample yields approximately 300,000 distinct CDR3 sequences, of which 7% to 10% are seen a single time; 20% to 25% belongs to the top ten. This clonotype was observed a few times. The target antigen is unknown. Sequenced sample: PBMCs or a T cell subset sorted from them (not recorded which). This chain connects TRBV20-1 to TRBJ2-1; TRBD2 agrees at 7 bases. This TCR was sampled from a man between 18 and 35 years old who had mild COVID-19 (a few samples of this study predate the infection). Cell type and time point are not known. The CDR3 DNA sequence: TGCAGTGCTGTCGGACTAGAGTCTCCCCAGTTCTTC. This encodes CSAVGLESPQFF.